The T cell receptor beta chain described here comes from a study of CD8 T cells in ankylosing spondylitis. Each CDR3 protein gets one entry after TCRdb re-called the 5' RACE reads with MiXCR. This table has some 130,000 distinct CDR3 sequences, 9.3% appearing once. This clonotype was recorded a few times. This clonotype was sampled from a male donor with ankylosing spondylitis or in good health (not recorded which). Specimen: blood, either unsorted or a sorted T cell fraction (not recorded which).

The CDR3 is CASSQEFLGQGYEQYF. The CDR3 coding sequence is TGCGCCAGCAGCCAAGAGTTCCTGGGACAGGGTTACGAGCAGTACTTC. V and J are TRBV4-3 and TRBJ2-7, with 9 bases lining up with TRBD1. Germline lookup yields CDR1 LGHNA and CDR2 YSLEER. This CDR3 comprises 16 residues. The V gene end was trimmed by 0 bases and the J gene end by 4 bases; junction bases not matched to a gene: 7.